This T cell receptor (beta chain) appears in the sequencing data of a study of regulatory T cells in long-lasting Graves disease. This clonotype came up a few times. This may be a read error: a much more frequent sequence differs by one nucleotide. Looked up from germline, CDR1 is SNHLY and CDR2 is FYNNEI. The CDR3 length is 16 residues. V lost 4 bases and J lost 6; bases outside the gene matches: 11. Described time point: newly diagnosed GD, antithyroid drugs for less than 3 months. Preparation of the TCR library used RNA extracted from PBMCs. The authors built TCR beta libraries using iRepertoire HTBI primers and Arm-PCR of CDR3 regions. Under the authors' procedure: Samples collectively showed approximately 62 TRBV and roughly 15 TRBJ segments. TCRdb fed the multiplex PCR reads into MiXCR, producing one record per CDR3 protein. TCRdb's processing, not the study's, gives the V and J calls here. This sample has some 560,000 distinct CDR3 sequences, with roughly 16% found just once.

The sample was also linked to a second study, of T cells in Graves' hyperthyroidism and ophthalmopathy. From that report: The TCR CDR3 was amplified in a first-round RT-PCR using the HTBI primer set.

Material: peripheral blood mononuclear cells (PBMCs), obtained at new diagnosis, from a patient treated with antithyroid drugs. The chain uses TRBV2 and TRBJ2-5; 10 bases are shared with TRBD2. This TCR derives from a woman aged 35-60 years with Graves disease. The CDR3 DNA is TGTGCCAGCAGTGGAGGAGGTAGCGGGGGGATGAAGACCCAGTACTTC. Its protein is CASSGGGSGGMKTQYF.